This T cell receptor (beta chain) was identified during a study of cytomegalovirus exposure and HLA in healthy donors. Study-wide findings and caveats: According to a subsequent analysis, TCR clusters identified in the first cohort showed a tendency to co-occur across the 120 or so validation repertoires. The authors listed 164 TCR beta chains as cytomegalovirus-associated. Published work reported that the classifier diagnosed cytomegalovirus status with high specificity and sensitivity.

On this clone: Its cognate antigen is unknown.

Trimming took off 4 bases at V and 2 bases at J, with 15 bases between the two ends. Germline V gene sequence: CDR1 SEHNR, CDR2 FQNEAQ (reference sequence). There are 16 residues in the CDR3. The method was immunoSEQ multiplex PCR; TCRdb's version includes in-frame clones alone and lacks a portion of them. Of 150,000 to 200,000 clones listed, approximately 90% were seen once; the top ten hold 3%. Separate from the roughly 610-subject first cohort, the roughly 130-subject validation cohort was the one that the donors belonged to. The clonotype originates from a man younger than 30 in good health and CMV-seronegative. The J gene is TRBJ2-1, the V gene TRBV7-9; tentative D call: TRBD2 (6 bases). Sequenced material: PBMCs. CDR3: CASSSSGTGAYNEQFF. In nucleotides, the CDR3 is TGTGCCAGCAGCTCCAGTGGGACGGGGGCCTACAATGAGCAGTTCTTC.